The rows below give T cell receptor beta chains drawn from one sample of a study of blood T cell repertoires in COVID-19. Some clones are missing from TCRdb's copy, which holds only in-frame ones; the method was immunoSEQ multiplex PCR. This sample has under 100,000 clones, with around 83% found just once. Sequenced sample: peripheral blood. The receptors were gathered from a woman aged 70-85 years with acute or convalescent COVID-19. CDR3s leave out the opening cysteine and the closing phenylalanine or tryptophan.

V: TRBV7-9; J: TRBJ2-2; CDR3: ASSLSGVLTGELF
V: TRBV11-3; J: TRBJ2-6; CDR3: ASHRSYSWSGANVLT
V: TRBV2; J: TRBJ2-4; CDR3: ASSVSENIQY
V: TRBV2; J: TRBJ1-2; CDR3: ASTTPRRPGYT
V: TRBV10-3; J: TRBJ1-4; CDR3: AIKGTLEGKLF
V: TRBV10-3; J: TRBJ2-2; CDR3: AISTGGPGELF
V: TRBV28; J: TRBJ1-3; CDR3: ASSLWSGSGNTIY
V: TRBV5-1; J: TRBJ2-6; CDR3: ASSLLGTGNSGANVLT
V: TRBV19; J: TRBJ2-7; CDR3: ASSIIRAQY
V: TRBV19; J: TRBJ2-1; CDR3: ASSRGLAGWDEQF
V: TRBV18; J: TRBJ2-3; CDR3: ASSPPAANTQY
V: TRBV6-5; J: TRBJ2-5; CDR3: ASSLVQKETQY
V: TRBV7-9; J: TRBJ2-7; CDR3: ASSDRTPSYEQY
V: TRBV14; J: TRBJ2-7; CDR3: ASSRGGNRAYEQY
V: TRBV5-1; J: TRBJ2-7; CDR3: ASSLALGGSSYEQY
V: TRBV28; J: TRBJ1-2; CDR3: ASSSDRLYGYT
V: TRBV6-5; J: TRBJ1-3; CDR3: ASSLDLSSGNTIY
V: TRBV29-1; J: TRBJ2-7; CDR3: SVVRTGGEQY
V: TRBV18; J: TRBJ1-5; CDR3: ASSPRLSGQPQH
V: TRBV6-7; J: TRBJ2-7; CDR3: ASSSPDRAPYEQY
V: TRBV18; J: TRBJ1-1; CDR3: ASRRGLRENTEAF
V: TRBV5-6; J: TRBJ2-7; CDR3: ASSSRAGGYEQY
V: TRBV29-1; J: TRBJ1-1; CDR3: TSGTGDPEAF
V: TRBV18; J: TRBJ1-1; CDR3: ASSPLGGNTEAF
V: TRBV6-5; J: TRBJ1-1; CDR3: ASTLQGMDTEAF
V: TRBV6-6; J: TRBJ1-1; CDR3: ATTENTEAF
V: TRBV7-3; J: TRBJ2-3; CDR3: ASSPSGGAGDTQY